A selection of T cell receptor beta chains follows, all from one sample in a study of blood T cell repertoires in COVID-19. Profiled with immunoSEQ multiplex PCR; TCRdb holds only in-frame clones, not every one. Of roughly 70,000 clones in the sample, roughly 80% were seen once. The sequencing sample was made of peripheral blood. These TCRs come from a woman aged 80 or over with active or convalescent COVID-19. Both conserved end residues are trimmed from each CDR3. Each record gives: V gene, J gene, CDR3 protein.

v_call: TRBV24-1
j_call: TRBJ1-5
cdr3_aa: ATSDTGQTIGPQH

v_call: TRBV28
j_call: TRBJ2-7
cdr3_aa: ASSTPSRGREQY

v_call: TRBV30
j_call: TRBJ2-1
cdr3_aa: AWSVRGSSYNEQF

v_call: TRBV19
j_call: TRBJ1-3
cdr3_aa: ASSIGRGAGNTIY

v_call: TRBV9
j_call: TRBJ1-2
cdr3_aa: ASSASGQGRDGYT

v_call: TRBV29-1
j_call: TRBJ2-3
cdr3_aa: SVSHQGTSGGTDTQY

v_call: TRBV7-9
j_call: TRBJ2-7
cdr3_aa: ASRGWSGGNEQY

v_call: TRBV10-3
j_call: TRBJ1-1
cdr3_aa: AISDPGQGGTEAF

v_call: TRBV27
j_call: TRBJ2-1
cdr3_aa: ASSPFRSGAYNEQF

v_call: TRBV29-1
j_call: TRBJ1-2
cdr3_aa: SVGDTPSYGYT

v_call: TRBV30
j_call: TRBJ2-2
cdr3_aa: AWSGGTLNTGELF

v_call: TRBV6-5
j_call: TRBJ2-7
cdr3_aa: ASSYSRDRAYEQY

v_call: TRBV9
j_call: TRBJ1-2
cdr3_aa: ASSLRRVDNGYT

v_call: TRBV28
j_call: TRBJ2-7
cdr3_aa: ASSLLQGEQY

v_call: TRBV11-3
j_call: TRBJ2-1
cdr3_aa: ASSLDGGGYNEQF

v_call: TRBV3-1/TRBV3-2
j_call: TRBJ2-3
cdr3_aa: ASSQRAGTDTQY

v_call: TRBV6-5
j_call: TRBJ2-7
cdr3_aa: ASTRTGFYEQY

v_call: TRBV6-5
j_call: TRBJ2-1
cdr3_aa: ASSQPGGNEQF

v_call: TRBV30
j_call: TRBJ1-3
cdr3_aa: AWRNGGGAGNTIY

v_call: TRBV3-1/TRBV3-2
j_call: TRBJ2-4
cdr3_aa: ASSQSTGGQY

v_call: TRBV7-2
j_call: TRBJ1-5
cdr3_aa: ASSPQSYSNQPQH

v_call: TRBV10-1
j_call: TRBJ1-3
cdr3_aa: ASSGVDRDSSGNTIY

v_call: TRBV9
j_call: TRBJ2-1
cdr3_aa: ASSVAGGSSYNEQF

v_call: TRBV19
j_call: TRBJ2-1
cdr3_aa: ASRVWTSGRVNEQF

v_call: TRBV28
j_call: TRBJ1-1
cdr3_aa: ASSFNMNTEAF

v_call: TRBV6-4
j_call: TRBJ1-4
cdr3_aa: ASKGSRITNEKLF

v_call: TRBV6-5
j_call: TRBJ2-5
cdr3_aa: ASTQTGTETQY

v_call: TRBV30
j_call: TRBJ1-1
cdr3_aa: AWTRGVSTEAF

v_call: TRBV3-1/TRBV3-2
j_call: TRBJ2-1
cdr3_aa: ASSHRAGGRGNEQF

v_call: TRBV9
j_call: TRBJ1-1
cdr3_aa: ASSATGMNTEAF

v_call: TRBV6-5
j_call: TRBJ2-1
cdr3_aa: ASRAFGGNEQF

v_call: TRBV29-1
j_call: TRBJ2-3
cdr3_aa: SVDRLAARASTDTQY

v_call: TRBV7-9
j_call: TRBJ2-3
cdr3_aa: ASSSQRGGNTDTQY

v_call: TRBV19
j_call: TRBJ2-3
cdr3_aa: ASSTNRVAADTQY

v_call: TRBV7-9
j_call: TRBJ1-2
cdr3_aa: ASSLAGAHSYGYT

v_call: TRBV23-1
j_call: TRBJ2-7
cdr3_aa: ASSPPGTGVKRTYEQY

v_call: TRBV2
j_call: TRBJ2-3
cdr3_aa: ASSRRTANTDTQY

v_call: TRBV11-3
j_call: TRBJ2-7
cdr3_aa: ASSPWTGPNYEQY

v_call: TRBV7-2
j_call: TRBJ2-3
cdr3_aa: ASSLAGQRGGKDTQY

v_call: TRBV2
j_call: TRBJ1-6
cdr3_aa: ASSPELGFSYNSPLH

v_call: TRBV6-5
j_call: TRBJ1-6
cdr3_aa: ASGRQGAHSPLH

v_call: TRBV24-1
j_call: TRBJ2-5
cdr3_aa: ATSAGETQY

v_call: TRBV27
j_call: TRBJ2-2
cdr3_aa: ASSLHTGANTGELF

v_call: TRBV5-5
j_call: TRBJ2-1
cdr3_aa: ASSLSGAYNEQF

v_call: TRBV30
j_call: TRBJ1-1
cdr3_aa: AWSVQGFTEAF

v_call: TRBV5-6
j_call: TRBJ2-3
cdr3_aa: ASREGLATDTQY

v_call: TRBV18
j_call: TRBJ1-4
cdr3_aa: ASSPATGVNEKLF

v_call: TRBV9
j_call: TRBJ1-2
cdr3_aa: ASSAGITVEGYT

v_call: TRBV5-1
j_call: TRBJ2-3
cdr3_aa: ASSGGQGAVDTQY

v_call: TRBV2
j_call: TRBJ2-1
cdr3_aa: ASSEIAVTAKEQF

v_call: TRBV7-9
j_call: TRBJ2-7
cdr3_aa: ASRPAGDSNYEQY

v_call: TRBV5-4
j_call: TRBJ1-2
cdr3_aa: ASSSTKGTGINYGYT

v_call: TRBV28
j_call: TRBJ1-2
cdr3_aa: ASSYLKTAGYT

v_call: TRBV11-2
j_call: TRBJ2-3
cdr3_aa: ASSLELGRFQAYTQY

v_call: TRBV7-9
j_call: TRBJ1-1
cdr3_aa: ASSLRQPNTEAF